The 23 T cell receptor beta chains in this list originate from one sample, sequenced in a study of T cell responses to AZD1222 COVID-19 vaccine. The data were produced by immunoSEQ multiplex PCR, yet TCRdb's version contains in-frame clones alone and is incomplete. This sample carries 150,000 to 200,000 clones, over 80% of them seen once, and the ten largest clones take 3.5% to 5.5%. The sequencing used peripheral blood, collected 28 days after the second dose of the MenACWY control vaccine. These receptors were collected from an adult who received the MenACWY meningococcal vaccine as a control.

This chain connects TRBV7-2 to TRBJ1-1; the match to TRBD1 covers 7 bases. Germline V gene sequence: CDR1 SGHTA, CDR2 FQGNSA. CDR3 size: 15 residues. V dropped 3 bases and J dropped 3; count of bases not matched to a gene: 7. CDR3 region: CASSFLGQLYTEAFF. CDR3 in DNA: TGTGCCAGCAGCTTCCTGGGACAGCTTTACACTGAAGCTTTCTTT.

The V and J genes are TRBV7-9 and TRBJ2-3; D might be TRBD2 (6 bases). Trimming pared 2 bases from V and 3 bases from J, leaving 18 bases between. Germline CDR1 is SEHNR and CDR2 is FQNEAQ (reference sequence). This CDR3 is built from 17 residues. The CDR3: CASSLTGSGVKTDTQYF. The CDR3 coding sequence is TGTGCCAGCAGCTTAACAGGATCGGGAGTAAAGACAGATACGCAGTATTTT.

This rearrangement joins TRBV11-3 to TRBJ2-2, with D possibly TRBD1 on 5 matching bases. Germline V gene data show CDR1 as SGHNT and CDR2 as YENEEA. This CDR3 contains 15 residues. With 6 bases removed from V and 6 bases from J, the gap between germline ends came to 17 bases. The CDR3 spells CASRSGKDFAGELFF. The CDR3 coding sequence is TGTGCCAGCAGATCAGGGAAAGACTTTGCCGGGGAGCTGTTTTTT.

V and J are TRBV30 and TRBJ1-6, with D hard to call. Per germline, CDR1 GTSNPN and CDR2 SVGIG (reference sequence). The V gene lost 2 bases and the J gene lost 10 bases, with 15 bases spanning the gap. The CDR3 sequence is 14 residues long. The CDR3 protein is CAWSRVSYGSPLHF. CDR3 DNA: TGTGCCTGGAGTAGAGTCTCATACGGGTCACCCCTCCACTTT. Using reference TRBV30 and TRBJ1-6 for the parts outside the CDR3, the full variable domain is SQTIHQWPATLVQPVGSPLSLECTVEGTSNPNLYWYRQAAGRGLQLLFYSVGIGQISSEVPQNLSASRPQDRQFILSSKKLLLSDSGFYLCAWSRVSYGSPLHFGNGTRLTVT.

The rearrangement links TRBV19 to TRBJ2-1; D remains unclear. The V end lost 6 bases, the J end lost 8 bases, and 8 bases lay between the germline ends. The CDR3 is 11 residues long. CDR1 LNHDA and CDR2 SQIVND come from the germline V gene (reference sequence). The CDR3 spells CASSKSDEQFF. In DNA, the CDR3 is TGTGCCAGTAGCAAATCGGATGAGCAGTTCTTC.

V usage is TRBV11-2 and J usage is TRBJ1-5; the D is unclear. The length of the CDR3 is 15 residues. V gave up 3 bases and J gave up 6 bases, with 15 bases separating them. Germline V gene data show CDR1 as SGHAT and CDR2 as FQNNGV. In DNA, the CDR3 is TGTGCCAGCAGCTTCGGCACCACCCCCTCTCAGCCCCAGCATTTT. This codes for CASSFGTTPSQPQHF.

This clone was seen only a few times. The chain combines TRBV3-1 (or the pseudogene TRBV3-2) with TRBJ1-2; D unresolved. The germline V gene encodes CDR1 LGHDT and CDR2 YNNKEL (reference sequence). The CDR3 runs to 11 residues. Trimming pared 1 base from V and 5 bases from J, leaving 2 bases between. CDR3 sequence reads: CASSQAYGYTF. The CDR3 DNA is TGTGCCAGCAGCCAAGCGTATGGCTACACCTTC.

CDR3 nucleotides: TGTGCCAGCAGCTTTGGGGGGGACACAGATACGCAGTATTTT. Translated, it gives CASSFGGDTDTQYF. The J gene is TRBJ2-3, the V gene TRBV7-9; the match to TRBD2 covers 7 bases. Germline CDR1 reads SEHNR; CDR2 reads FQNEAQ (reference sequence). The length of the CDR3 is 14 residues. The V gene end was trimmed by 3 bases and the J gene end by 2 bases; junction bases not matched to a gene: 2.

This chain uses TRBV29-1 with TRBJ2-7, with D possibly called TRBD1 or TRBD2 (5 bases each). V was clipped by 7 bases and J by 3 bases, with 19 bases between them. This CDR3 comprises 14 residues. CDR1 SQVTM and CDR2 ANQGSEA come from the germline V gene. The CDR3 sequence is CSAASSGTHYEQYF. The CDR3 region has the DNA TGCAGCGCAGCAAGTTCCGGGACCCACTACGAGCAGTACTTC.

The rearrangement links TRBV7-8 to TRBJ2-7; D remains unclear. The V gene lost 3 bases and the J gene lost 0 bases, with 9 bases spanning the gap. The length of the CDR3 is 14 residues. Germline CDR1 is SGHVS and CDR2 is FQNEAQ. The CDR3 DNA is TGTGCCAGCAGCTTTAACCCGGGCTCCTACGAGCAGTACTTC. It is translated as CASSFNPGSYEQYF.

The chain is built from TRBV9 and TRBJ2-3; 7 nucleotides match TRBD2. The CDR3 loop spans 17 amino acids. V lost 1 base, J lost 6 bases, and 14 bases stayed unmatched. The V gene's germline CDR1 is SGDLS and CDR2 YYNGEE. The CDR3, as DNA: TGTGCCAGCAGCGTAAATTTGGGGGAGGGGAGGCCCGATACGCAGTATTTT. Its translation is CASSVNLGEGRPDTQYF.

CDR3 loop: CASSRPPLAEQYF. The CDR3 DNA is TGTGCCAGCAGCCGTCCCCCTCTAGCGGAGCAGTACTTC. The chain is built from TRBV11-2 and TRBJ2-7; the D gene is possibly TRBD2 (6 bases). The V and J ends lost 5 bases and 7 bases respectively, with 15 bases between them. The CDR3 loop spans 13 amino acids. The V gene's germline CDR1 is SGHAT and CDR2 FQNNGV.

The J gene is TRBJ1-5, the V gene TRBV4-2; no firm D call. Per germline, CDR1 LGHNA and CDR2 YNFKEQ. V shed 0 bases and J shed 1 base, with 13 bases lying between them. The CDR3 covers 17 residues. CDR3 DNA sequence: TGTGCCAGCAGCCAAGACTTCTGGTCGGCGAGCAATCAGCCCCAGCATTTT. Protein: CASSQDFWSASNQPQHF.

The V call is TRBV30, the J call TRBJ2-7, with D perhaps TRBD2 (6 bases). Trimming stripped 0 bases from V and 0 bases from J, with 15 bases between. This CDR3 has 16 amino acids. The germline CDR1 and CDR2 sequences are GTSNPN and SVGIG (reference sequence). CDR3 sequence reads: CAWSVSSAYYSYEQYF. In DNA, the CDR3 is TGTGCCTGGAGTGTGTCTAGCGCTTACTACTCCTACGAGCAGTACTTC.

The rearrangement uses TRBV28 and TRBJ2-7, with D maybe TRBD2 (9 bases). CDR3 length: 16 residues. Germline V CDR1 and CDR2: MDHEN, SYDVKM. V was cut by 3 bases and J by 5 bases, with 20 bases left in between. CDR3 amino acids: CASSFIGLAGQDEQYF. The CDR3 coding sequence is TGTGCCAGCAGTTTCATAGGCCTAGCGGGACAGGACGAGCAGTACTTC.

The V and J genes are TRBV4-3 and TRBJ2-4; D could derive from TRBD1 or TRBD2 (5 bases each). The length of the CDR3 is 16 residues. With 3 bases removed from V and 0 bases from J, the gap between germline ends came to 12 bases. The germline V gene has CDR1 LGHNA and CDR2 YSLEER. The CDR3 region is CASSQGDRLAKNIQYF. CDR3 DNA sequence: TGCGCCAGCAGCCAGGGAGACAGACTAGCCAAAAACATTCAGTACTTC.

The chain links TRBV11-2 to TRBJ2-5; 9 bases map to TRBD2. In germline, CDR1 is SGHAT, CDR2 FQNNGV. The CDR3 extends over 15 amino acids. The ends lost 5 bases at V and 3 bases at J; junction bases unmatched: 7. The DNA for the CDR3 is TGTGCCAGCAGCCTTCTAGCGGGGATCAAAGAGACCCAGTACTTC. Its translation: CASSLLAGIKETQYF.

This chain joins TRBV28 and TRBJ2-1, with 12 positions matching TRBD2. The CDR3 is 15 residues long. Germline V gene sequence: CDR1 MDHEN, CDR2 SYDVKM. Trimming cost V 6 bases and J 10 bases; bases outside gene matches: 10. For the CDR3, the DNA is TGTGCCAGCAGACCCCGACTAGCGGGGGTTCGGGAGCAGTTCTTC. It translates to CASRPRLAGVREQFF.

The chain has TRBV19 and TRBJ2-5, with D tentatively TRBD1 (5 bases). The CDR3 runs 15 residues. V was trimmed by 1 base and J by 2 bases, leaving 11 bases between them. In germline, CDR1 is LNHDA, CDR2 SQIVND (reference sequence). CDR3 nucleotides: TGTGCCAGTAGTATAGTGCAGGGTCCTCAAGAGACCCAGTACTTC. Translating gives CASSIVQGPQETQYF.

The chain joins TRBV6-5 to TRBJ2-2, with 7 bases matching TRBD2. J gave up 0 bases and V 0 bases, and 1 base lay outside the gene matches. The CDR3 is 16 residues long. From germline, CDR1 is MNHEY and CDR2 SVGAGI. CDR3 sequence reads: CASSYSSGTNTGELFF. The CDR3 region has the DNA TGTGCCAGCAGTTACTCGAGCGGGACGAACACCGGGGAGCTGTTTTTT.

V usage is TRBV9 and J usage is TRBJ1-5; possible D gene TRBD1, 5 bases. The CDR3 spans 17 residues. V gave up 6 bases and J gave up 4 bases, with 23 bases separating them. CDR1 and CDR2 (germline): SGDLS, YYNGEE. The CDR3 here is CASTAGDGPTYNQPQHF. The CDR3 nucleotides read TGTGCCAGCACCGCCGGGGACGGACCCACCTATAATCAGCCCCAGCATTTT.

This chain joins TRBV27 and TRBJ1-1; 9 positions match TRBD1. With V trimmed by 2 bases and J by 4 bases, 8 bases remained unmatched. The germline V gene has CDR1 MNHEY and CDR2 SMNVEV (reference sequence). This CDR3 spans 16 amino acids. The CDR3 here is CASSLIAGQGGTEAFF. The CDR3 DNA reads as TGTGCCAGCAGTTTAATAGCGGGACAGGGTGGCACTGAAGCTTTCTTT.

This clone was picked up a small number of times. The chain uses TRBV28 and TRBJ1-5, with D hard to call. V lost 6 bases to trimming and J lost 9 bases, with 12 bases between them. The CDR3 covers 12 residues. The V gene's germline CDR1 is MDHEN and CDR2 SYDVKM. CDR3 loop: CASSVPNVPQHF. Here the CDR3 DNA reads TGTGCCAGCAGCGTGCCCAACGTGCCCCAGCATTTT.